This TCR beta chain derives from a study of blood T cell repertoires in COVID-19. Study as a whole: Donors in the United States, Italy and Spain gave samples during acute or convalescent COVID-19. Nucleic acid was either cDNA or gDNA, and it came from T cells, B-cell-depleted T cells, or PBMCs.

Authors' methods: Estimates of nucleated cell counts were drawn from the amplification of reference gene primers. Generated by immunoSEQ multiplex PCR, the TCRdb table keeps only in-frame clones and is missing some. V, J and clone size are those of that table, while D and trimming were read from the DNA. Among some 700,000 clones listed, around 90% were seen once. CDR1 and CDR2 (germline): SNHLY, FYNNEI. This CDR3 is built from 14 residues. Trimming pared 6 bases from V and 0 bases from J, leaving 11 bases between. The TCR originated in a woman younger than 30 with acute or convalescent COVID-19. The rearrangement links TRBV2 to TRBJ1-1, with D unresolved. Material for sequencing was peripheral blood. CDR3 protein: CASSAGELNTEAFF. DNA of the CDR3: TGTGCCAGCAGCGCCGGGGAGCTGAACACTGAAGCTTTCTTT.